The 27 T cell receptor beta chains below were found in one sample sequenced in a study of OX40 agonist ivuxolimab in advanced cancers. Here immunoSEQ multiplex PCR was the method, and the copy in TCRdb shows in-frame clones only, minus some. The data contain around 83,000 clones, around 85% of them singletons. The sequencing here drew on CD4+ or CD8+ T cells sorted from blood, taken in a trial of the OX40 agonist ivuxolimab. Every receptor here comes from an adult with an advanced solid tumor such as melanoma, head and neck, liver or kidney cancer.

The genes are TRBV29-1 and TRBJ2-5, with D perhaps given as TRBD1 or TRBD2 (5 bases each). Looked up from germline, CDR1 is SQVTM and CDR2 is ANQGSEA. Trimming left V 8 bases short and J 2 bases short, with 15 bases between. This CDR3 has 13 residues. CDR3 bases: TGCAGCTTCGCCGGTGGGGGTCAAGAGACCCAGTACTTC. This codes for CSFAGGGQETQYF.

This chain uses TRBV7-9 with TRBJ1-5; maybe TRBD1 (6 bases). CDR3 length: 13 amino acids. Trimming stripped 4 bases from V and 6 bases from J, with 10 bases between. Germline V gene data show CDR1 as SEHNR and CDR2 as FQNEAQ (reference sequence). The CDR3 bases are TGTGCCAGCAGCTCCTCAGGGGTTCAGCCCCAGCATTTT. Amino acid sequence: CASSSSGVQPQHF.

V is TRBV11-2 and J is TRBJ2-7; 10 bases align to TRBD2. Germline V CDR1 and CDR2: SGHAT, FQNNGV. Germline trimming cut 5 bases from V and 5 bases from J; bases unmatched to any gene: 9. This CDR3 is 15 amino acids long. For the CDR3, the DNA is TGTGCCAGCAGCGGACGGGCTAGCGGGAGCCACGAGCAGTACTTC. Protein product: CASSGRASGSHEQYF.

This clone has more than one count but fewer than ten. The chain's CDR3 is CASSSGAGGLGETQYF. The CDR3 nucleotides are TGTGCCAGCAGCTCCGGGGCAGGGGGCCTAGGGGAGACCCAGTACTTC. The genes are TRBV7-3 and TRBJ2-5, with TRBD1 identical over 8 bases. Germline V gene lookup returns CDR1 SGHTA and CDR2 FQGTGA. This CDR3 contains 16 residues. The V gene end was trimmed by 4 bases and the J gene end by 5 bases; junction bases not matched to a gene: 12.

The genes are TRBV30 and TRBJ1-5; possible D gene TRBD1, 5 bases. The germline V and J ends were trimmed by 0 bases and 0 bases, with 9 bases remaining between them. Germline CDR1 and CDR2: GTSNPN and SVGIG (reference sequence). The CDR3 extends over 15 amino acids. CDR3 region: CAWSVAGYSNQPQHF. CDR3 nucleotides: TGTGCCTGGAGTGTCGCAGGGTATAGCAATCAGCCCCAGCATTTT.

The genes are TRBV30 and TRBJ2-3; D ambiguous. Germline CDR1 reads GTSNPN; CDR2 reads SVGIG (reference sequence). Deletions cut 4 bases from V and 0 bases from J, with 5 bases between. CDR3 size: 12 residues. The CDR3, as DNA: TGTGCCTGGAAGCTGAGCACAGATACGCAGTATTTT. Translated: CAWKLSTDTQYF.

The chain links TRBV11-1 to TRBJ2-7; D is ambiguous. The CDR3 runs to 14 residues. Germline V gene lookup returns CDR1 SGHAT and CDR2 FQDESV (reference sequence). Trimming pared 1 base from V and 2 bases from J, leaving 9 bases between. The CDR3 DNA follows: TGTGCCAGCAGCTTAGGTGGGTCGACCTACGAGCAGTACTTC. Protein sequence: CASSLGGSTYEQYF.

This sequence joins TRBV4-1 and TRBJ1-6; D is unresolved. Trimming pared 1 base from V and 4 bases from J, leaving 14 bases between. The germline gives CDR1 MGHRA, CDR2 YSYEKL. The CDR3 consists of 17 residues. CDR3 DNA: TGCGCCAGCAGCCAAGGGGTGGGGTTGAGTTATAATTCACCCCTCCACTTT. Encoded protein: CASSQGVGLSYNSPLHF.

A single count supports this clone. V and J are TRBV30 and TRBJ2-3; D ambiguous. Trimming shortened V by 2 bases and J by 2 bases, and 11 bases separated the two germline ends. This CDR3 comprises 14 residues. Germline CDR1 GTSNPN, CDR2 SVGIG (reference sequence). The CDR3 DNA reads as TGTGCCTGGAGTCCCTTAAGCCTCACAGATACGCAGTATTTT. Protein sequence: CAWSPLSLTDTQYF.

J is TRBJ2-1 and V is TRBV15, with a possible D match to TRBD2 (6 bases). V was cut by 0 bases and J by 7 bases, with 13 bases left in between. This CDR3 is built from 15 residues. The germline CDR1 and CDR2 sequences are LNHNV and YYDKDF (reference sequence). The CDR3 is CATSRDVGTANEQFF. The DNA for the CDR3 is TGTGCCACCAGCAGAGATGTCGGGACTGCTAATGAGCAGTTCTTC.

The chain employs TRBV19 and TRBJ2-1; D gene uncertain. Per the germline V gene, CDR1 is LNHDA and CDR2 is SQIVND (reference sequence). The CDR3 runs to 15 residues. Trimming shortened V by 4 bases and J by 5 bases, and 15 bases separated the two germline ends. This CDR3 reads CASSNHRRSHNEQFF. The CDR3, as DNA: TGTGCCAGTAGTAACCACCGGAGATCCCACAATGAGCAGTTCTTC.

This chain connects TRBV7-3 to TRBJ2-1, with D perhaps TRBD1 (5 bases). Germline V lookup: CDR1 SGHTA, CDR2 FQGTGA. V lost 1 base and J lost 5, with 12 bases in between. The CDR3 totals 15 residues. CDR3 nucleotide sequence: TGTGCCAGCAGCTTAATACAGGTTGGGAACAATGAGCAGTTCTTC. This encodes CASSLIQVGNNEQFF.

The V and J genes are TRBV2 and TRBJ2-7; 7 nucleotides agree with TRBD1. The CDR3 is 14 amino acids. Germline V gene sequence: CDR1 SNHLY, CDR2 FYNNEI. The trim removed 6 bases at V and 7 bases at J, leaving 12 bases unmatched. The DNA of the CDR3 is TGTGCCAGCAGCCAGGGGGTGGTTGGTCGGGAGCAGTACTTC. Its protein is CASSQGVVGREQYF. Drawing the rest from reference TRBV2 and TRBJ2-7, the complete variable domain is EPEVTQTPSHQVTQMGQEVILRCVPISNHLYFYWYRQILGQKVEFLVSFYNNEISEKSEIFDDQFSVERPDGSNFTLKIRSTKLEDSAMYFCASSQGVVGREQYFGPGTRLTVT.

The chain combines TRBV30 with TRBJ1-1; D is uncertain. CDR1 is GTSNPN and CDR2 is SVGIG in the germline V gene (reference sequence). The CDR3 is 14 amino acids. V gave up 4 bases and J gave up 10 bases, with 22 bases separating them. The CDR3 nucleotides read TGTGCCTGGAATCCCCCGTTTGGGCCGCTGGTAGCTTTCTTT. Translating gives CAWNPPFGPLVAFF.

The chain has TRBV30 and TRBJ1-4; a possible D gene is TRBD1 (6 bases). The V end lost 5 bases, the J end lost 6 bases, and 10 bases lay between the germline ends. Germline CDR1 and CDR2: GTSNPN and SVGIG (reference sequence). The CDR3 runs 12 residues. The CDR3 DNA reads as TGTGCCTGGGGACAGCTGTATGAAAAACTGTTTTTT. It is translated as CAWGQLYEKLFF.

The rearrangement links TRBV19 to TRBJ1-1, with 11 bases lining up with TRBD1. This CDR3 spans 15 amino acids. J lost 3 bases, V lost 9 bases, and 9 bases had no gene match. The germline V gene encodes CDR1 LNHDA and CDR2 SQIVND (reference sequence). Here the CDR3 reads CASQDRGLRDTEAFF. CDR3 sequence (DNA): TGTGCCAGCCAGGACAGGGGGCTGAGGGACACTGAAGCTTTCTTT.

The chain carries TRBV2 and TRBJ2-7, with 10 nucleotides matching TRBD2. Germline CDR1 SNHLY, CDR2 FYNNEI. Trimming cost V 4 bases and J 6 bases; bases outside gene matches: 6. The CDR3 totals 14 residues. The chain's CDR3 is CASSGASGGREQYF. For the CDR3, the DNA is TGTGCCAGCAGTGGGGCTAGCGGGGGCCGCGAGCAGTACTTC.

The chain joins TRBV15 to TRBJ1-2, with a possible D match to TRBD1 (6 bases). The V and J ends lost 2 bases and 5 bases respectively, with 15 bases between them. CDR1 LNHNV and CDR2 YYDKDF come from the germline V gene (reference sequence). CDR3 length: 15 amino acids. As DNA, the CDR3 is TGTGCCACCAGCAGATGGCCGGGGGGCTTTTATGGCTACACCTTC. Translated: CATSRWPGGFYGYTF.

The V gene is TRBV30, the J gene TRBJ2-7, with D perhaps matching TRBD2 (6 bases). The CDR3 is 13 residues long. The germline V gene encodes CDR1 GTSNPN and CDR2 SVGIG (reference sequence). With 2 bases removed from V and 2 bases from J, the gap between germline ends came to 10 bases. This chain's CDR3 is CAWSRDLAYEQYF. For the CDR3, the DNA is TGTGCCTGGAGTAGGGACTTAGCCTACGAGCAGTACTTC.

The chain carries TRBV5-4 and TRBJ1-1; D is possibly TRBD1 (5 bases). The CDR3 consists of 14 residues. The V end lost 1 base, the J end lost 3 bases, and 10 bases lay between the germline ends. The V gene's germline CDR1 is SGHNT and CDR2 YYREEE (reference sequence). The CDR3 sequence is CASSLRGGDTEAFF. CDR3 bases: TGTGCCAGCAGCTTGAGGGGTGGGGACACTGAAGCTTTCTTT. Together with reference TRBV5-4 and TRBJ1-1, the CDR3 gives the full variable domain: ETGVTQSPTHLIKTRGQQVTLRCSSQSGHNTVSWYQQALGQGPQFIFQYYREEENGRGNFPPRFSGLQFPNYSSELNVNALELDDSALYLCASSLRGGDTEAFFGQGTRLTVV.

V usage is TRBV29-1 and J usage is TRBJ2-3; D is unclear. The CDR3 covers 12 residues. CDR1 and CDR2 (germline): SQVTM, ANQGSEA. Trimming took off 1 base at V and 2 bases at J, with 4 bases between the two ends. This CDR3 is CSVEASTDTQYF. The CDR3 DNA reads TGCAGCGTTGAAGCGTCCACAGATACGCAGTATTTT.

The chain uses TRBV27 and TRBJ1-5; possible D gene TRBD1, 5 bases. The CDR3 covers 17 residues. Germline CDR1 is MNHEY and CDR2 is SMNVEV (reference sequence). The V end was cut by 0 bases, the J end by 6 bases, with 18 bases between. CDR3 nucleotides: TGTGCCAGCAGTTTATCCCCGGTGGGACCGAGGCGTCAGCCCCAGCATTTT. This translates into CASSLSPVGPRRQPQHF.

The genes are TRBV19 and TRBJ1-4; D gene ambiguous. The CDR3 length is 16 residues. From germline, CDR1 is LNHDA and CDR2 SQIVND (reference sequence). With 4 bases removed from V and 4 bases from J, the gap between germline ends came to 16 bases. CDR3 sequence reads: CASSTSRAVVNEKLFF. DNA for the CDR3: TGTGCCAGTAGTACCTCCCGCGCGGTCGTTAATGAAAAACTGTTTTTT. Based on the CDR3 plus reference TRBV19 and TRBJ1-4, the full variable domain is DGGITQSPKYLFRKEGQNVTLSCEQNLNHDAMYWYRQDPGQGLRLIYYSQIVNDFQKGDIAEGYSVSREKKESFPLTVTSAQKNPTAFYLCASSTSRAVVNEKLFFGSGTQLSVL.

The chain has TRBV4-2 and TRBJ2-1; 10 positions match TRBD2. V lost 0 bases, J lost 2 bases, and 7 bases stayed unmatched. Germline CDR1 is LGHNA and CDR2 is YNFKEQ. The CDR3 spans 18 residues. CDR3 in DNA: TGTGCCAGCAGCCAAGAGGCTAGCGGGGGTCCGCCCTACAATGAGCAGTTCTTC. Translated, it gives CASSQEASGGPPYNEQFF.

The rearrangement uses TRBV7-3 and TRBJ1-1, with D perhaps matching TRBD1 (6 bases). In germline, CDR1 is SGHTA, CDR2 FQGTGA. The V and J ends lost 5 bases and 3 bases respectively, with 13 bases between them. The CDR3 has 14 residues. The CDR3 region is CASSTSRQDTEAFF. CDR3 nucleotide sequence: TGTGCCAGCAGCACGTCCCGACAGGACACTGAAGCTTTCTTT.

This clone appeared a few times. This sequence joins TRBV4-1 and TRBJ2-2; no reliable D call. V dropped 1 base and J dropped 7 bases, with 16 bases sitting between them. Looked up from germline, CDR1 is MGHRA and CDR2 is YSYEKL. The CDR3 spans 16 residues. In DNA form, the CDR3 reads TGCGCCAGCAGCCAAGCTAACCTTATAGCTAGCGGGGAGCTGTTTTTT. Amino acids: CASSQANLIASGELFF.

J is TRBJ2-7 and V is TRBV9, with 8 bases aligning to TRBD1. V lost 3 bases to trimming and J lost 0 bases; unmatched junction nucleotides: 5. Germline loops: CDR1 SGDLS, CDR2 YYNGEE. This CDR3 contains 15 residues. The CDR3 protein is CASSADRGGSYEQYF. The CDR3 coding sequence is TGTGCCAGCAGCGCCGACAGGGGTGGCTCCTACGAGCAGTACTTC.